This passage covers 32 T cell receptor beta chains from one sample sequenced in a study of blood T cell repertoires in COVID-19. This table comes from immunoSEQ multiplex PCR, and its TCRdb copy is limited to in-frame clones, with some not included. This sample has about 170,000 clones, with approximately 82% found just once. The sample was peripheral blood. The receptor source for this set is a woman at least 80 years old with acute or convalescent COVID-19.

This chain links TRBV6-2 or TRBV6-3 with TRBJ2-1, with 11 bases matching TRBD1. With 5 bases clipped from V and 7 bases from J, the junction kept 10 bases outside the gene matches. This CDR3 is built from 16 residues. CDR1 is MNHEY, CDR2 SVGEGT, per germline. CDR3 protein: CASSDGTGGLGNEQFF. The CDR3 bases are TGTGCCAGCAGTGACGGGACAGGGGGTTTAGGTAATGAGCAGTTCTTC.

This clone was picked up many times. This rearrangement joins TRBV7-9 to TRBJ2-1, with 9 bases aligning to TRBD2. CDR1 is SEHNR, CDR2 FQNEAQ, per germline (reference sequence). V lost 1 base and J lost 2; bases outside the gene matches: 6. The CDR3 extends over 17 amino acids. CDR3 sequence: CASSLVGSGSTYNEQFF. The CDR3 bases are TGTGCCAGCAGCTTAGTAGGTAGCGGGAGTACCTACAATGAGCAGTTCTTC. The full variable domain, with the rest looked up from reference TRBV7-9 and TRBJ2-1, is DTGVSQNPRHKITKRGQNVTFRCDPISEHNRLYWYRQTLGQGPEFLTYFQNEAQLEKSRLLSDRFSAERPKGSFSTLEIQRTEQGDSAMYLCASSLVGSGSTYNEQFFGPGTRLTVL.

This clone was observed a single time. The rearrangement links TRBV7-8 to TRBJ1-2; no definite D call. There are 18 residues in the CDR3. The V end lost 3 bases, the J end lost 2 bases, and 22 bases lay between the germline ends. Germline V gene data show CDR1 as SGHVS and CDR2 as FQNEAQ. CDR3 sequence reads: CASSFRGIGVGLNYGYTF. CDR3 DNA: TGTGCCAGCAGCTTCCGGGGAATCGGCGTAGGACTAAACTATGGCTACACCTTC.

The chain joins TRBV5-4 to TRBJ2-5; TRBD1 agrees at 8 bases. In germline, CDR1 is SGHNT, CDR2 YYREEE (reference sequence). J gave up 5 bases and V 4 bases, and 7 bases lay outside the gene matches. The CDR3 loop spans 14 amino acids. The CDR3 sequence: CASSLPQGAETQYF. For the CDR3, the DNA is TGTGCCAGCAGCCTCCCCCAGGGGGCGGAGACCCAGTACTTC.

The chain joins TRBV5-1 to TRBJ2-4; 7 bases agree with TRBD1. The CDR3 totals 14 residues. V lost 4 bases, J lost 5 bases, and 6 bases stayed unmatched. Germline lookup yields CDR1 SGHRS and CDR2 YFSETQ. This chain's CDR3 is CASSRDSSQNIQYF. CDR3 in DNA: TGCGCCAGCAGCCGGGACAGTTCCCAAAACATTCAGTACTTC. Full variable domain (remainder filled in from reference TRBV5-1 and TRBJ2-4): KAGVTQTPRYLIKTRGQQVTLSCSPISGHRSVSWYQQTPGQGLQFLFEYFSETQRNKGNFPGRFSGRQFSNSRSEMNVSTLELGDSALYLCASSRDSSQNIQYFGAGTRLSVL.

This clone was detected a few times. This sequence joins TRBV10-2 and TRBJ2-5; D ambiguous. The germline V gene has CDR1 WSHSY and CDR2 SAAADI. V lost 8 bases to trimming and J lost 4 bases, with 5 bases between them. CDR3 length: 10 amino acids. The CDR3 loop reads CASGRETQYF. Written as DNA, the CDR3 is TGCGCCAGCGGGCGAGAGACCCAGTACTTC.

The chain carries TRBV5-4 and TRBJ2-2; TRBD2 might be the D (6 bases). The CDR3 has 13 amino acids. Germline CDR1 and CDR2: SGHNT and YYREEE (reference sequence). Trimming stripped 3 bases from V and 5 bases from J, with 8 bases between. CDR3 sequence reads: CASSSDYTGELFF. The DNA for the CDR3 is TGTGCCAGCAGCTCGGACTATACCGGGGAGCTGTTTTTT.

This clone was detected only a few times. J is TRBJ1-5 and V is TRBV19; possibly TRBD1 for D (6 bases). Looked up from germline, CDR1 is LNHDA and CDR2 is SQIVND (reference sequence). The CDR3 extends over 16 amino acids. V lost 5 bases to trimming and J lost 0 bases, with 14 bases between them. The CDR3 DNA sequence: TGTGCCAGTAGTGCAGGGACAAAATATAGCAATCAGCCCCAGCATTTT. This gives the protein CASSAGTKYSNQPQHF.

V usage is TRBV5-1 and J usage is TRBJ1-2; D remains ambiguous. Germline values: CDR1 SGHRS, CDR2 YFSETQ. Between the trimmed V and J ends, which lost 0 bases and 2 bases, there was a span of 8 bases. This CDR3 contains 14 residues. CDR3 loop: CASSLGPGNYGYTF. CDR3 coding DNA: TGCGCCAGCAGCTTGGGGCCGGGGAACTATGGCTACACCTTC.

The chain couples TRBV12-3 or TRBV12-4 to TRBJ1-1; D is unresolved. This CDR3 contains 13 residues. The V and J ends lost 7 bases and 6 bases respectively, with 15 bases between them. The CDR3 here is CASTQEVGAEAFF. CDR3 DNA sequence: TGTGCCAGCACCCAAGAGGTAGGCGCTGAAGCTTTCTTT.

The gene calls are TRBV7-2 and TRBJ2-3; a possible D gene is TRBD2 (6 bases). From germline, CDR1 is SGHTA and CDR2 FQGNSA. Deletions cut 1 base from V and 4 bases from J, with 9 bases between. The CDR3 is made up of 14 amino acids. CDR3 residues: CASSLVSGSDTQYF. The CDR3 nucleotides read TGTGCCAGCAGCTTAGTGAGCGGGTCAGATACGCAGTATTTT.

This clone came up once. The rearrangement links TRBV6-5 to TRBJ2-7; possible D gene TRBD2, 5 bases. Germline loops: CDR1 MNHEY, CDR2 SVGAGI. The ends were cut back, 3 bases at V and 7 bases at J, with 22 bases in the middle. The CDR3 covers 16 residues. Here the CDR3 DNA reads TGTGCCAGCAGTTATTCACCGCCGGGAAAAAGATGGGAGCAGTACTTC. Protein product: CASSYSPPGKRWEQYF.

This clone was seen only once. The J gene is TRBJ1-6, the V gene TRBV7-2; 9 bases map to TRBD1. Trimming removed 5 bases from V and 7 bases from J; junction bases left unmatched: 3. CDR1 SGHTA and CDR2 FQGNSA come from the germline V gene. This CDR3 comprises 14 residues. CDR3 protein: CASSRDRENSPLHF. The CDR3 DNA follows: TGTGCCAGCAGCCGGGACAGGGAAAATTCACCCCTCCACTTT.

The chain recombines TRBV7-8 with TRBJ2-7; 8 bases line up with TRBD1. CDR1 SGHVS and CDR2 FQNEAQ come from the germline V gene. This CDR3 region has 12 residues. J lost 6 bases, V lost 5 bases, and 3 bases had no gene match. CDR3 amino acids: CASSPGTGEQYF. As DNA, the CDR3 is TGTGCCAGCAGCCCGGGGACAGGCGAGCAGTACTTC.

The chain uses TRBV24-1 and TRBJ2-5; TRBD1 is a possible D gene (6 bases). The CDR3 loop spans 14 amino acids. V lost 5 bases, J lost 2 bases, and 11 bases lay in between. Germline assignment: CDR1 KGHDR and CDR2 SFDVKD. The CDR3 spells CATSGGQRQETQYF. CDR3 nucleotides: TGTGCCACCAGTGGAGGACAGCGGCAAGAGACCCAGTACTTC.

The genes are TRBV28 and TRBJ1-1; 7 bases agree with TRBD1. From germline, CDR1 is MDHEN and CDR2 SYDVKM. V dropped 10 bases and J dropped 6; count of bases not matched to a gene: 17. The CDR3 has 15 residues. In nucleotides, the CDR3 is TGTGCCATCAGCCTCCCCCTGATAGGACAGGCTGAAGCTTTCTTT. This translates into CAISLPLIGQAEAFF.

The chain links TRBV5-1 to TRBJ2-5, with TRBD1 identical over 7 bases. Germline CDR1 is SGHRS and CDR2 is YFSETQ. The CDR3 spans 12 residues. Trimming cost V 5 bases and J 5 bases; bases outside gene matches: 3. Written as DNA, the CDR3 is TGCGCCAGCAGGACAGGGTTGGAGACCCAGTACTTC. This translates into CASRTGLETQYF.

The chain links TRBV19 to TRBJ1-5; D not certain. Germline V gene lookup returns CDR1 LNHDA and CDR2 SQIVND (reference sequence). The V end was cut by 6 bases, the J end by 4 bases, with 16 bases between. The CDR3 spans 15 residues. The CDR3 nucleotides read TGTGCCAGTAGAACGCAAGGAGAGGGAAATCAGCCCCAGCATTTT. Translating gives CASRTQGEGNQPQHF. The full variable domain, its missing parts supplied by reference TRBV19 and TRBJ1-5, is DGGITQSPKYLFRKEGQNVTLSCEQNLNHDAMYWYRQDPGQGLRLIYYSQIVNDFQKGDIAEGYSVSREKKESFPLTVTSAQKNPTAFYLCASRTQGEGNQPQHFGDGTRLSIL.

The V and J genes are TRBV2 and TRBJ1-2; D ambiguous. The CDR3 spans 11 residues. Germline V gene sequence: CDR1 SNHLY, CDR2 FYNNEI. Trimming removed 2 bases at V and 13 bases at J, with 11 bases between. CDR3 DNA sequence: TGTGCCAGCAGTGAAACCAGTGATGGCACCTTC. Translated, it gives CASSETSDGTF.

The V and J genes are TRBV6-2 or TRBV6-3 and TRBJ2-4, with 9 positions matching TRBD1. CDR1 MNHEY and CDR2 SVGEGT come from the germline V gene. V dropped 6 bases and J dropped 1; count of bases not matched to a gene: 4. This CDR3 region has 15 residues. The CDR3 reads CASSRQGVAKNIQYF. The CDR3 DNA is TGTGCCAGCAGCCGACAGGGGGTGGCCAAAAACATTCAGTACTTC.

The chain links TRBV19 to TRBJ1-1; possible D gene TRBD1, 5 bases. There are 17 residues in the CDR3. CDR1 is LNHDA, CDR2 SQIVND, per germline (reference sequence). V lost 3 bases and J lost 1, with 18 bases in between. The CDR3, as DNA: TGTGCCAGTAGTATGTTAAGAGACAGAGACAAGAACACTGAAGCTTTCTTT. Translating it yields CASSMLRDRDKNTEAFF.

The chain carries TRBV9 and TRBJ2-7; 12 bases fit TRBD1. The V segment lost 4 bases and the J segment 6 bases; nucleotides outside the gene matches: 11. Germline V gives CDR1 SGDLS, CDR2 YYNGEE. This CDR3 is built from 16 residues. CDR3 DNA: TGTGCCAGCAGCTCTTATCCGGGACAGGGGGCCGGCGAGCAGTACTTC. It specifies CASSSYPGQGAGEQYF.

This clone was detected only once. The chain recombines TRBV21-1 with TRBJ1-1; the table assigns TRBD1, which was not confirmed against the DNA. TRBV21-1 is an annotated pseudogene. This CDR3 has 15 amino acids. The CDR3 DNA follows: TGTGCCAGCAGCAACCTATTCAGGCCTAACACTGAAGCTTTCTTT. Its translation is CASSNLFRPNTEAFF.

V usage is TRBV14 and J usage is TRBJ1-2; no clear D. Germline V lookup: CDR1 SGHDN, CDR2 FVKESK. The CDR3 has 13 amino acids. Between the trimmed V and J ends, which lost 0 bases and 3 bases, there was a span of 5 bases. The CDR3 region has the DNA TGTGCCAGCAGCCAAGACAGATACTATGGCTACACCTTC. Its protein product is CASSQDRYYGYTF.

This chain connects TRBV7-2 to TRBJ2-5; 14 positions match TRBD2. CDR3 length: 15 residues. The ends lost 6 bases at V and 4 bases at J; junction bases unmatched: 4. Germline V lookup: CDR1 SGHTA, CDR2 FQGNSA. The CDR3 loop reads CASRIGLAGGETQYF. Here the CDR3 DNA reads TGTGCCAGCAGGATCGGACTAGCGGGAGGAGAGACCCAGTACTTC.

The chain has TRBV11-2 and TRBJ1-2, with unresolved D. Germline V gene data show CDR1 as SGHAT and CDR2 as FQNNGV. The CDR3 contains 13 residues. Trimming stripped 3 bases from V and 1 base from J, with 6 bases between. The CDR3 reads CASSFSLNYGYTF. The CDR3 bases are TGTGCCAGCAGCTTTTCTCTTAACTATGGCTACACCTTC.

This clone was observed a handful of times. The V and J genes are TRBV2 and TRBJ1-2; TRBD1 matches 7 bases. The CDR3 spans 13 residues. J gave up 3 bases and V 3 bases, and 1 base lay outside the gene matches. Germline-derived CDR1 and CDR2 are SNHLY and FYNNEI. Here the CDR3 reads CASSDDRDYGYTF. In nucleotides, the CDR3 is TGTGCCAGCAGTGATGACAGGGACTATGGCTACACCTTC. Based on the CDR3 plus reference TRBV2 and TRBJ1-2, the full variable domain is EPEVTQTPSHQVTQMGQEVILRCVPISNHLYFYWYRQILGQKVEFLVSFYNNEISEKSEIFDDQFSVERPDGSNFTLKIRSTKLEDSAMYFCASSDDRDYGYTFGSGTRLTVV.

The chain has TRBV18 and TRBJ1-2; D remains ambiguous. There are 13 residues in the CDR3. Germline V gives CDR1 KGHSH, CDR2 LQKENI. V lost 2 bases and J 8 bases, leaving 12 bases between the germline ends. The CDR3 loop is CASSPETYVGYTF. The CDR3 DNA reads TGTGCCAGCTCACCAGAAACCTATGTGGGCTACACCTTC.

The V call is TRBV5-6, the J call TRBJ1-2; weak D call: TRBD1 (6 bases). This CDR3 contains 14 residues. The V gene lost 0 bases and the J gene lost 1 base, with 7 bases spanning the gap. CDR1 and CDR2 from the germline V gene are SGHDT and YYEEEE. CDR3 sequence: CASSLDRDNYGYTF. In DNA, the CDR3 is TGTGCCAGCAGCTTGGACAGGGATAACTATGGCTACACCTTC. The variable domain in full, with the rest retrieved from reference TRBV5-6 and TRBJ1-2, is DAGVTQSPTHLIKTRGQQVTLRCSPKSGHDTVSWYQQALGQGPQFIFQYYEEEERQRGNFPDRFSGHQFPNYSSELNVNALLLGDSALYLCASSLDRDNYGYTFGSGTRLTVV.

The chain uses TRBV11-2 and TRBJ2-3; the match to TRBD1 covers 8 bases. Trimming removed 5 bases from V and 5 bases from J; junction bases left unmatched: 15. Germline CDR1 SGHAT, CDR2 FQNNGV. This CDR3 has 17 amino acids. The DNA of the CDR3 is TGTGCCAGCAGCGTCTCTGCCGGGACAGGACTTAAAGATACGCAGTATTTT. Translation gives CASSVSAGTGLKDTQYF.

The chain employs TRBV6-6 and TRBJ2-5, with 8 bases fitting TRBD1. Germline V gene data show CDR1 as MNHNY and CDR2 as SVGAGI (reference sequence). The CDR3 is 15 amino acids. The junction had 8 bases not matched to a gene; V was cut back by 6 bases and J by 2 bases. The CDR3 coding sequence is TGTGCCAGCAGAAATACCGGGACAGGACAAGAGACCCAGTACTTC. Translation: CASRNTGTGQETQYF.

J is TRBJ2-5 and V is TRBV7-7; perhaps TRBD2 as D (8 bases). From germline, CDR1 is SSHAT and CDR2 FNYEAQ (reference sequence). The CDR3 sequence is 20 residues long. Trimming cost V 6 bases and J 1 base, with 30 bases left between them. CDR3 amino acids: CASSLYRGPEERECQETQYF. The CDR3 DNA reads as TGTGCCAGCAGTCTCTACAGGGGCCCTGAGGAGCGGGAGTGCCAAGAGACCCAGTACTTC. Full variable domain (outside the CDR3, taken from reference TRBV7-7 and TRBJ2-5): GAGVSQSPRYKVTKRGQDVTLRCDPISSHATLYWYQQALGQGPEFLTYFNYEAQPDKSGLPSDRFSAERPEGSISTLTIQRTEQRDSAMYRCASSLYRGPEERECQETQYFGPGTRLLVL.